A selection of T cell receptor beta chains follows, all from one sample in a study of blood T cell repertoires in COVID-19. Measured with immunoSEQ multiplex PCR; TCRdb has only the in-frame clones, and not every one. The sample has some 170,000 clones; more than 80% are singletons. Sequencing was carried out using peripheral blood. All receptors come from a woman aged 40 to 50 with COVID-19, enrolled during active disease. The CDR3 runs from the conserved cysteine through the conserved F or W.

v_gene,j_gene,CDR3aa
TRBV27,TRBJ1-2,CASRQEPGYGYTF
TRBV6-1,TRBJ2-2,CASSELTTTVGELFF
TRBV12-3/TRBV12-4,TRBJ1-2,CASSPGGTYGYTF
TRBV3-1/TRBV3-2,TRBJ2-1,CASSQEGFGGTYNEQFF
TRBV5-6,TRBJ2-1,CASSLGRQTYNEQFF
TRBV7-9,TRBJ2-1,CASSFSGTSYNEQFF
TRBV28,TRBJ2-3,CASSGSGDTQYF
TRBV7-3,TRBJ2-3,CASSLSSSGGQDTQYF
TRBV7-9,TRBJ2-3,CASSLTGRASTDTQYF
TRBV5-1,TRBJ2-3,CASNPTGSTDTQYF
TRBV27,TRBJ2-7,CASSLTGSYEQYF
TRBV7-9,TRBJ2-1,CASSLEAGGTYNEQFF
TRBV4-1,TRBJ2-1,CASSQDSGSLVDEQFF
TRBV11-2,TRBJ1-1,CASSLVRGSAEAFF